The 24 T cell receptor beta chains below come from one sample, sequenced in a study of cytomegalovirus exposure and HLA in healthy donors. Amplification used 60 Vbeta primers and 13 Jbeta primers. Some clones are missing from TCRdb's copy, which holds only in-frame ones; the method was immunoSEQ multiplex PCR. The sample lists about 97,000 clones; roughly 74% were seen once. The material sequenced was PBMCs. All receptors derive from a woman between 35 and 50 years old in good health and CMV-seronegative.

This chain connects TRBV7-6 to TRBJ2-5, with 7 bases aligning to TRBD1. The J call is in doubt because the DNA end fits TRBJ2-7 better. CDR1 is SGHVS, CDR2 FNYEAQ, per germline. There are 15 residues in the CDR3. The CDR3 sequence is CASSLGQGVTYEQYF. Written as DNA, the CDR3 is TGTGCCAGCAGCTTAGGGCAGGGGGTCACCTACGAGCAGTACTTC.

A few counts support this clone. The chain recombines TRBV28 with TRBJ2-3; 14 positions match TRBD2. CDR3 length: 18 residues. V lost 6 bases, J lost 4 bases, and 12 bases stayed unmatched. The germline CDR1 and CDR2 sequences are MDHEN and SYDVKM. CDR3: CASRPTSGRALKADTQYF. Written as DNA, the CDR3 is TGTGCCAGCAGACCGACTAGCGGGAGGGCTTTAAAGGCAGATACGCAGTATTTT.

This clone was counted only a few times. The J gene is TRBJ1-2, the V gene TRBV11-2; D is possibly TRBD1 (6 bases). Germline loops: CDR1 SGHAT, CDR2 FQNNGV. Trimming stripped 5 bases from V and 4 bases from J, with 20 bases between. This CDR3 region has 16 residues. The CDR3 is CASSGHSRGAVYGYTF. In DNA, the CDR3 is TGTGCCAGCAGCGGGCACTCCCGGGGGGCGGTCTATGGCTACACCTTC.

CDR3 DNA: TGCAGCGTCGCGGGACAGTCGAGCACCGGGGAGCTGTTTTTT. As protein: CSVAGQSSTGELFF. V is TRBV29-1 and J is TRBJ2-2; the D gene is possibly TRBD1 (7 bases). The germline V and J ends were trimmed by 6 bases and 4 bases, with 15 bases remaining between them. This CDR3 contains 14 residues. CDR1 and CDR2 from the germline V gene are SQVTM and ANQGSEA.

The V gene is TRBV7-9, the J gene TRBJ1-3, with D unresolved. V shed 0 bases and J shed 4 bases, with 13 bases lying between them. The length of the CDR3 is 16 residues. Germline V gene data show CDR1 as SEHNR and CDR2 as FQNEAQ (reference sequence). CDR3 loop: CASSLARQASGNTIYF. The CDR3 DNA sequence: TGTGCCAGCAGCTTAGCGCGCCAGGCGAGCGGAAACACCATATATTTT. Filled out from reference TRBV7-9 and TRBJ1-3, the complete variable domain reads DTGVSQNPRHKITKRGQNVTFRCDPISEHNRLYWYRQTLGQGPEFLTYFQNEAQLEKSRLLSDRFSAERPKGSFSTLEIQRTEQGDSAMYLCASSLARQASGNTIYFGEGSWLTVV.

The rearrangement uses TRBV6-1 and TRBJ1-4; D is ambiguous. Trimming stripped 8 bases from V and 5 bases from J, with 3 bases between. Germline V gene data show CDR1 as MNHNS and CDR2 as SASEGT. The CDR3 runs to 10 residues. CDR3 nucleotides: TGTGCCAGCGAGAATGAAAAACTGTTTTTT. It encodes CASENEKLFF.

This sequence joins TRBV11-2 and TRBJ1-2; D unresolved. The germline V and J ends were trimmed by 2 bases and 4 bases, with 11 bases remaining between them. This CDR3 spans 14 amino acids. Germline CDR1 SGHAT, CDR2 FQNNGV. The CDR3 DNA follows: TGTGCCAGCAGCTTAAGCACGCTGGTCTATGGCTACACCTTC. Its protein is CASSLSTLVYGYTF.

The chain links TRBV5-4 to TRBJ2-3; 8 bases agree with TRBD2. This CDR3 contains 16 residues. Germline assignment: CDR1 SGHNT and CDR2 YYREEE (reference sequence). The ends lost 2 bases at V and 0 bases at J; junction bases unmatched: 5. CDR3 nucleotides: TGTGCCAGCAGCTTCGTAGCGGGGTATAGCACAGATACGCAGTATTTT. This encodes CASSFVAGYSTDTQYF.

The chain employs TRBV5-6 and TRBJ2-7; D is unresolved. The CDR3 is 13 residues long. The germline V gene encodes CDR1 SGHDT and CDR2 YYEEEE. The V and J ends lost 2 bases and 4 bases respectively, with 10 bases between them. The CDR3 loop reads CASSFEQPYEQYF. As DNA, the CDR3 is TGTGCCAGCAGCTTTGAACAGCCGTACGAGCAGTACTTC.

This clone was observed a few times. This chain uses TRBV10-3 with TRBJ1-1, with D perhaps TRBD1 (6 bases). The CDR3 extends over 16 amino acids. Trimming shortened V by 6 bases and J by 3 bases, and 20 bases separated the two germline ends. Germline CDR1 ENHRY, CDR2 SYGVKD. The CDR3 loop is CAISEEFGGHDTEAFF. CDR3 sequence (DNA): TGTGCCATCAGCGAAGAGTTCGGGGGGCACGACACTGAAGCTTTCTTT.

DNA of the CDR3: TGTGCCAGCAGCTTGGGACAGGCGGGTGAGCAGTTCTTC. Its translation is CASSLGQAGEQFF. V and J are TRBV7-3 and TRBJ2-1, with 8 bases fitting TRBD1. Germline CDR1 reads SGHTA; CDR2 reads FQGTGA. There are 13 residues in the CDR3. With V trimmed by 3 bases and J by 9 bases, 4 bases remained unmatched.

This clone was detected a few times. The rearrangement links TRBV5-6 to TRBJ2-3; D remains ambiguous. V was shortened by 5 bases and J by 0 bases, with 10 bases between the two germline ends. The CDR3 is 14 amino acids. Germline V gene data show CDR1 as SGHDT and CDR2 as YYEEEE. CDR3 sequence reads: CASSMPYSTDTQYF. As DNA, the CDR3 is TGTGCCAGCAGTATGCCCTACAGCACAGATACGCAGTATTTT.

The chain recombines TRBV27 with TRBJ2-2; 12 nucleotides align to TRBD2. With 5 bases clipped from V and 4 bases from J, the junction kept 8 bases outside the gene matches. The germline CDR1 and CDR2 sequences are MNHEY and SMNVEV (reference sequence). The CDR3 contains 17 residues. This CDR3 reads CASSPLGLAGITGELFF. In nucleotides, the CDR3 is TGTGCCAGCAGTCCCCTCGGACTAGCGGGGATCACCGGGGAGCTGTTTTTT.

The rearrangement links TRBV19 to TRBJ2-2; maybe TRBD1 (5 bases). The CDR3 covers 14 residues. Germline V gene sequence: CDR1 LNHDA, CDR2 SQIVND (reference sequence). Deletions cut 3 bases from V and 2 bases from J, with 7 bases between. CDR3 region: CASSIQGNTGELFF. CDR3 nucleotide sequence: TGTGCCAGTAGTATCCAGGGAAACACCGGGGAGCTGTTTTTT.

This chain uses TRBV27 with TRBJ1-2; 8 bases match TRBD1. The CDR3 consists of 13 residues. Per germline, CDR1 MNHEY and CDR2 SMNVEV (reference sequence). V lost 0 bases, J lost 10 bases, and 4 bases stayed unmatched. The CDR3 here is CASSLSRTGIYTF. CDR3 in DNA: TGTGCCAGCAGTTTATCACGGACAGGGATCTACACCTTC.

The J gene is TRBJ1-1, the V gene TRBV19; perhaps TRBD1 as D (6 bases). Germline CDR1 reads LNHDA; CDR2 reads SQIVND (reference sequence). This CDR3 comprises 13 residues. V was cut by 4 bases and J by 1 base, with 7 bases left in between. The CDR3 sequence: CASSTTGNTEAFF. The CDR3, as DNA: TGTGCCAGTAGTACGACAGGGAACACTGAAGCTTTCTTT.

In this sample, this clone turned up once. V usage is TRBV4-3 and J usage is TRBJ1-2; 8 nucleotides align to TRBD1. This CDR3 has 16 amino acids. Germline V gene sequence: CDR1 LGHNA, CDR2 YSLEER. The J segment lost 8 bases and the V segment lost 0 bases, leaving 11 bases of the junction unmatched. The CDR3 region has the DNA TGCGCCAGCAGCCAAGATGACAGTCAGGGGGCAAGGGGCTACACCTTC. Translating gives CASSQDDSQGARGYTF.

This chain links TRBV5-5 with TRBJ2-3; 8 positions agree with TRBD1. The V segment lost 4 bases and the J segment 1 base; nucleotides outside the gene matches: 5. The length of the CDR3 is 15 residues. Germline V gene data show CDR1 as SGHKS and CDR2 as YYEKEE (reference sequence). The CDR3 loop reads CASSTTGGRTDTQYF. The CDR3 DNA follows: TGTGCCAGCAGCACCACAGGGGGGCGCACAGATACGCAGTATTTT.

This chain connects TRBV7-2 to TRBJ2-1, with TRBD2 matching 7 bases. The CDR3 loop spans 15 amino acids. Germline CDR1 SGHTA, CDR2 FQGNSA. The trim removed 0 bases at V and 6 bases at J, leaving 5 bases unmatched. CDR3 residues: CASSLASGGGNEQFF. The CDR3 nucleotides read TGTGCCAGCAGCTTAGCGAGTGGGGGGGGCAATGAGCAGTTCTTC.

This sequence joins TRBV7-3 and TRBJ2-3, with 7 bases aligning to TRBD2. The V gene end was trimmed by 2 bases and the J gene end by 4 bases; junction bases not matched to a gene: 6. CDR1 SGHTA and CDR2 FQGTGA come from the germline V gene. The CDR3 is 15 residues long. The CDR3 DNA reads as TGTGCCAGCAGCTTATGGGAGGGACGATCAGATACGCAGTATTTT. Amino acid sequence: CASSLWEGRSDTQYF.

The chain couples TRBV4-2 to TRBJ1-6; 9 bases align to TRBD1. The CDR3 loop spans 15 amino acids. V dropped 2 bases and J dropped 8; count of bases not matched to a gene: 4. Germline lookup yields CDR1 LGHNA and CDR2 YNFKEQ. The CDR3 DNA follows: TGTGCCAGCAGCCAACCGGGACAGGGAGATTCACCCCTCCACTTT. Residues: CASSQPGQGDSPLHF.

This rearrangement joins TRBV7-3 to TRBJ2-1; 16 nucleotides align to TRBD2. The CDR3 sequence is 17 residues long. The J segment lost 9 bases and the V segment lost 3 bases, leaving 8 bases of the junction unmatched. Per germline, CDR1 SGHTA and CDR2 FQGTGA. This chain's CDR3 is CASSLGLAGGLLGEQFF. DNA of the CDR3: TGTGCCAGCAGCTTGGGACTAGCGGGGGGGCTGTTAGGTGAGCAGTTCTTC.

The chain uses TRBV6-5 and TRBJ1-1; 7 bases map to TRBD1. The CDR3 has 14 amino acids. Per germline, CDR1 MNHEY and CDR2 SVGAGI. Trimming at V came to 5 bases and at J to 5 bases, leaving 8 bases not matched to a gene. The CDR3 is CASSTGAEETEAFF. The CDR3 region has the DNA TGTGCCAGCAGTACAGGGGCCGAGGAGACTGAAGCTTTCTTT.

This rearrangement joins TRBV7-9 to TRBJ2-5; D perhaps matches TRBD1 (5 bases). There are 13 residues in the CDR3. The V gene lost 3 bases and the J gene lost 1 base, with 6 bases spanning the gap. Germline V gene data show CDR1 as SEHNR and CDR2 as FQNEAQ (reference sequence). CDR3 loop: CASSFQGQETQYF. The CDR3 DNA follows: TGTGCCAGCAGCTTTCAGGGCCAAGAGACCCAGTACTTC. Drawing the rest from reference TRBV7-9 and TRBJ2-5, the complete variable domain is DTGVSQNPRHKITKRGQNVTFRCDPISEHNRLYWYRQTLGQGPEFLTYFQNEAQLEKSRLLSDRFSAERPKGSFSTLEIQRTEQGDSAMYLCASSFQGQETQYFGPGTRLLVL.